This T cell receptor (beta chain) was recorded in a study of human T cells and chemical hapten exposure. MiXCR, run by TCRdb on the RACE reads, gives a single entry per CDR3 protein. The sample has 180,000 or so distinct CDR3 sequences; approximately 15% are singletons. Time point given: patch test 1, 2 weeks after DPC sensitization. The treatment here: therapeutic diphenylcyclopropenone sensitization with weekly scalp DPC. V was pared by 6 bases and J by 3 bases, with 15 bases between. Germline CDR1 and CDR2: SQVTM and ANQGSEA. The CDR3 consists of 14 residues. The sample consisted of whole blood, taken in connection with sensitization to the hapten diphenylcyclopropenone (DPC). The V and J genes are TRBV29-1 and TRBJ2-1; the D gene is possibly TRBD2 (6 bases). The TCR originated in a woman between 25 and 40 years old with alopecia areata. Some clones in this sample may be carry-over from other donors' samples. The CDR3 region is CSVQPSVFYNEQFF. The DNA of the CDR3 is TGCAGCGTACAACCTAGCGTTTTCTACAATGAGCAGTTCTTC.